These T cell receptor beta chains were read from a single sample in a study of control samples from healthy donors and cancer patients. Sequencing was performed with immunoSEQ multiplex PCR; in TCRdb, only in-frame clones are kept and a portion is missing. The sample includes 95,000 to 150,000 clones, 85% to 95% seen only once; the top ten take just under 0.6%. The sequenced material came from PBMCs. Every receptor here comes from an elderly man with head and neck cancer. Each CDR3 is given with its conserved first and last residue. The D gene is left open where the match is weak. A clone size is listed for some rows: how often the clone was seen (once, few, many), or a class if it is expanded.

clone_size v_call d_call cdr3_aa
NA TRBV7-2 NA CASSLNVGGRGETQYF
few TRBV12-3/TRBV12-4 NA CASSTVPYGYTF
NA TRBV7-2 NA CASRPQARGKETQYF
NA TRBV11-2 NA CASSFQTANTGELFF
once TRBV12-3/TRBV12-4 NA CASSFAANTEAFF
NA TRBV9 TRBD2 CASSVEAGRDYEQYF
NA TRBV11-2 NA CASSPDGHYEQYF
NA TRBV7-2 NA CASSLGRRRPTTEAFF
NA TRBV7-8 NA CASSLGAGNTIYF
NA TRBV7-9 NA CASSFRGSGGIQYF
NA TRBV5-1 NA CASGMVGLNEKLFF
NA TRBV30 TRBD1 CAWASGTGEGAFF
NA TRBV12-3/TRBV12-4 NA CASSFPNNEQFF
NA TRBV6-2/TRBV6-3 NA CASSDLDRDTGELFF
NA TRBV16 NA CASSQSRLGETQYF
NA TRBV9 TRBD1 CASSTTGGDTYEQYF
once TRBV7-9 NA CASSLFGGIYNTEAFF
NA TRBV4-3 NA CASSQGLGRSYEQYF
NA TRBV7-9 NA CASSLVSYTF
NA TRBV5-4 NA CASSLDSPLGIEQYF
once TRBV19 NA CASSIWYRENTGELFF
NA TRBV2 NA CASSELGYNEQFF
NA TRBV29-1 TRBD2 CSVSPRGEETQYF
once TRBV7-2 NA CASSLSSGPGNTIYF
NA TRBV27 TRBD2 CASSLQPILAGGNEQYF
NA TRBV5-1 TRBD2 CASSFYLAGGGETQYF
NA TRBV6-5 NA CASILGGGGRPLHF
NA TRBV19 NA CASSSYGGANYGYTF
NA TRBV6-5 NA CASTGLHGYTF
NA TRBV30 NA CAWKGGGTDTQYF
NA TRBV6-5 TRBD2 CASSYSAGGAYNEQFF
NA TRBV29-1 TRBD1 CSPGQGARGEQFF
NA TRBV4-1 NA CASSQGGPISYNSPLHF
NA TRBV11-2 TRBD2 CASSVGTSGRYQETQYF
NA TRBV7-9 NA CASSLGGIGVNYGYTF
NA TRBV19 NA CASSITQGWSNQPQHF
NA TRBV5-1 NA CASSFNGQGELFF
NA TRBV25-1 NA CASSSPGAHNEQFF
NA TRBV30 NA CAWSGTAGNTIYF
few TRBV27 NA CASSLTRGGGGEKLFF
NA TRBV6-2/TRBV6-3 NA CASSYSVRNEQFF
NA TRBV9 TRBD2 CASSIRLAGGDEQFF
NA TRBV2 TRBD1 CASSLETGTYGYTF
NA TRBV6-5 NA CASILDRSYGYTF
NA TRBV9 NA CASSVARTENTGELFF
once TRBV10-3 TRBD2 CAISVTSGSYEQYF
once TRBV19 NA CASSQRGAGFFAFF
NA TRBV5-8 NA CASSFGETQYF
NA TRBV5-8 NA CASTPRRVEETQYF
NA TRBV25-1 TRBD2 CASQLGLAGGPWSEQFF
NA TRBV9 NA CASSVGQRGQPQHF
NA TRBV6-2/TRBV6-3 NA CASSPTGWEQYF
NA TRBV14 NA CASSQEGLQETQYF
NA TRBV7-9 NA CASSLEGTRGNTIYF